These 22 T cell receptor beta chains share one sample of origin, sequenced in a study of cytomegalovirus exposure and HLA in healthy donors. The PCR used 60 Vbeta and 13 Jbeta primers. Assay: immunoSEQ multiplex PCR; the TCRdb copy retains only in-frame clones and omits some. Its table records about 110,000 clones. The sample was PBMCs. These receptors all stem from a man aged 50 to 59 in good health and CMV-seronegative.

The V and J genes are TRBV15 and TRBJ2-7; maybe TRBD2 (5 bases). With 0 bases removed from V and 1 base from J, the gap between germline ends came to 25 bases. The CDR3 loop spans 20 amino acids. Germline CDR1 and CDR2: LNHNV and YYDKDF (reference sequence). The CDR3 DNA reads TGTGCCACCAGCAGAGATCTATCGAGCCCACACCGAGAGGGTTCCTACGAGCAGTACTTC. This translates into CATSRDLSSPHREGSYEQYF.

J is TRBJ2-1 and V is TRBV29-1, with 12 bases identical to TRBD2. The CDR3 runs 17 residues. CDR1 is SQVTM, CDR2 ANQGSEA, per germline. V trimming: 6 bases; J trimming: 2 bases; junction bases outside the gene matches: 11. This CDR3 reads CSVVGAASGRAYNEQFF. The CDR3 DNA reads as TGCAGCGTGGTGGGGGCGGCTAGCGGGAGGGCCTACAATGAGCAGTTCTTC.

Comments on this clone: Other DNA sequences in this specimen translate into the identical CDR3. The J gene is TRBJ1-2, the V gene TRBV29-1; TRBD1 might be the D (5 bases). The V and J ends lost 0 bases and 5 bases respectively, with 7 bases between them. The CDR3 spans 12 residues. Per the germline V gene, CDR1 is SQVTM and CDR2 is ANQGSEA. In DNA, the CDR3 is TGCAGCGTTGAAGATCGGGGGTATGGCTACACCTTC. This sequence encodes CSVEDRGYGYTF.

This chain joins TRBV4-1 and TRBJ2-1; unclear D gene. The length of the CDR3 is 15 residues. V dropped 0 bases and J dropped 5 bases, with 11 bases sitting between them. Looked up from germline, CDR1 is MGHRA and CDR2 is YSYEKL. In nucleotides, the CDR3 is TGCGCCAGCAGCCAAGATCCGGGTAACGACAATGAGCAGTTCTTC. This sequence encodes CASSQDPGNDNEQFF.

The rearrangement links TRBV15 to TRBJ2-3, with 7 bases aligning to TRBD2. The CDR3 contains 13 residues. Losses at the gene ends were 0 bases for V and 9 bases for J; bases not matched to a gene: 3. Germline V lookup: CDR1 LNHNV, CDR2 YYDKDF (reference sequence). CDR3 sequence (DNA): TGTGCCACCAGCAGAGATAGGGGAGGGACGCAGTATTTT. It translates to CATSRDRGGTQYF. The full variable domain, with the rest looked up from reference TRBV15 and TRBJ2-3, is DAMVIQNPRYQVTQFGKPVTLSCSQTLNHNVMYWYQQKSSQAPKLLFHYYDKDFNNEADTPDNFQSRRPNTSFCFLDIRSPGLGDTAMYLCATSRDRGGTQYFGPGTRLTVL.

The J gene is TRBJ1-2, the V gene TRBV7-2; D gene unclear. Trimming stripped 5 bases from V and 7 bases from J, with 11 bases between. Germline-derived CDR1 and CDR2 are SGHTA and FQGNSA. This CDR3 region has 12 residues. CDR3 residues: CASSIRGSGYTF. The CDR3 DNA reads TGTGCCAGCAGCATAAGAGGGAGTGGCTACACCTTC.

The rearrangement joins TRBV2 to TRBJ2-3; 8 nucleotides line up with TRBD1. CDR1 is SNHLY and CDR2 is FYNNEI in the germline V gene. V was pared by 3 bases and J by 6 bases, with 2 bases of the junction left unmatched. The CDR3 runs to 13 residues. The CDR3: CASSDRTGDTQYF. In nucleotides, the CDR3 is TGTGCCAGCAGTGACCGGACAGGGGATACGCAGTATTTT.

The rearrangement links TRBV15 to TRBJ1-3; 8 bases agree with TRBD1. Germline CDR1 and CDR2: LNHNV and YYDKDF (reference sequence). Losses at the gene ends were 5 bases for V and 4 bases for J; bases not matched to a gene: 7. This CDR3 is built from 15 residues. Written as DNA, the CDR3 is TGTGCCACCAGCGCACTGACAGGGGCCGGAAACACCATATATTTT. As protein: CATSALTGAGNTIYF. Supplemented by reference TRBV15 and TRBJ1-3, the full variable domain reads DAMVIQNPRYQVTQFGKPVTLSCSQTLNHNVMYWYQQKSSQAPKLLFHYYDKDFNNEADTPDNFQSRRPNTSFCFLDIRSPGLGDTAMYLCATSALTGAGNTIYFGEGSWLTVV.

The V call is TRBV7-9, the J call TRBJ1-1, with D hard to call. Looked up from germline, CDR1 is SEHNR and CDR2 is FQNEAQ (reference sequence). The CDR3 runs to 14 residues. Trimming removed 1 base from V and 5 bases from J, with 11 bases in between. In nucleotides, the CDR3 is TGTGCCAGCAGCTTAGAGACTGGGAGGACTGAAGCTTTCTTT. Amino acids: CASSLETGRTEAFF.

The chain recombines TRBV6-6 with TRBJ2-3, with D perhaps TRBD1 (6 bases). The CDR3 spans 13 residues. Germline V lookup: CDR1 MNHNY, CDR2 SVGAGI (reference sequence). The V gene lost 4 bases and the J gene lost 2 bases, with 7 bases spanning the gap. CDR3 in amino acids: CASSWTVTDTQYF. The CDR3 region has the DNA TGTGCCAGCAGTTGGACAGTCACAGATACGCAGTATTTT.

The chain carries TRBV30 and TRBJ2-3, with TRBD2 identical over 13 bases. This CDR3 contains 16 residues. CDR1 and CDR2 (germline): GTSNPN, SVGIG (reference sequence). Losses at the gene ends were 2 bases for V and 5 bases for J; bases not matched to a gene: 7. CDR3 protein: CAWSPGLAGAGDTQYF. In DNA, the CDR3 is TGTGCCTGGAGTCCCGGACTAGCGGGAGCAGGAGATACGCAGTATTTT.

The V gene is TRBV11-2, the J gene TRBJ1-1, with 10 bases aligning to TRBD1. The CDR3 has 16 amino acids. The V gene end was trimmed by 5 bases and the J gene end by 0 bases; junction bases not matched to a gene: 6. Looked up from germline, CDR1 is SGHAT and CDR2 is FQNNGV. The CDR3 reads CASSPGTGAVNTEAFF. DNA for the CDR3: TGTGCCAGCAGCCCCGGGACAGGGGCGGTGAACACTGAAGCTTTCTTT.

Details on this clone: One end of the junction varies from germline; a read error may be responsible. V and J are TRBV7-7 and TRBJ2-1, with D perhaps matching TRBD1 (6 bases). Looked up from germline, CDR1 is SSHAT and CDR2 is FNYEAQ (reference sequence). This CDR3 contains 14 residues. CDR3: CASSLVQGSDEQFF. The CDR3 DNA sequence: TGTGCTAGCAGCTTAGTACAGGGTTCGGATGAGCAGTTCTTC.

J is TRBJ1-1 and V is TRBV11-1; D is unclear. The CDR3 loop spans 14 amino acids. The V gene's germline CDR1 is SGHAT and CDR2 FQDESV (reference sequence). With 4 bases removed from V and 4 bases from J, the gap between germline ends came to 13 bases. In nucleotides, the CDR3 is TGTGCCAGCAGCTCCGGGGTACGGGGCACTGAAGCTTTCTTT. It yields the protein CASSSGVRGTEAFF.

CDR3 region: CASSRQGVETQYF. DNA for the CDR3: TGTGCCAGCAGCCGACAGGGGGTCGAGACCCAGTACTTC. The chain joins TRBV28 to TRBJ2-5, with 9 bases fitting TRBD1. Germline CDR1 reads MDHEN; CDR2 reads SYDVKM. The length of the CDR3 is 13 residues. Trimming at V came to 6 bases and at J to 5 bases, leaving 4 bases not matched to a gene.

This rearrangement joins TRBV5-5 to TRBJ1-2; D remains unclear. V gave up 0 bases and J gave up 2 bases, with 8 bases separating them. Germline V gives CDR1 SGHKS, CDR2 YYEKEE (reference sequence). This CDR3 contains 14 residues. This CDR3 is CASSLVVRNYGYTF. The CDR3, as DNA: TGTGCCAGCAGCTTGGTTGTCAGGAACTATGGCTACACCTTC. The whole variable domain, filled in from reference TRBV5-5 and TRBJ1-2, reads DAGVTQSPTHLIKTRGQQVTLRCSPISGHKSVSWYQQVLGQGPQFIFQYYEKEERGRGNFPDRFSARQFPNYSSELNVNALLLGDSALYLCASSLVVRNYGYTFGSGTRLTVV.

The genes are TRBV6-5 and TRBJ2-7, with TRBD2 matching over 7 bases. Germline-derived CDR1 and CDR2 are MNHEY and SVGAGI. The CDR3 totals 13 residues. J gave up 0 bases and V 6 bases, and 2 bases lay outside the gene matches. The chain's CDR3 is CASSQRGSYEQYF. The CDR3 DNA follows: TGTGCCAGCAGCCAGCGGGGCTCCTACGAGCAGTACTTC.

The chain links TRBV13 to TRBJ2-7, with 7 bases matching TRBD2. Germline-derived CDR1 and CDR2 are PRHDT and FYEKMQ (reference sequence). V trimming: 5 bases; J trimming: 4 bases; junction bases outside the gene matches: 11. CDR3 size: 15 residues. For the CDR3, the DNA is TGTGCCAGCAGCCGACCCGGGACTACAAATTACGAGCAGTACTTC. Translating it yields CASSRPGTTNYEQYF.

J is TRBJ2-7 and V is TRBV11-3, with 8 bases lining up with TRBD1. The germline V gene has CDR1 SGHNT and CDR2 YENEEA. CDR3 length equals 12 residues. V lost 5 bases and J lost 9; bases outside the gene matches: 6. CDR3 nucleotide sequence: TGTGCCAGCAGCCCAGGACAGGGAGCGCAGTACTTC. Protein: CASSPGQGAQYF.

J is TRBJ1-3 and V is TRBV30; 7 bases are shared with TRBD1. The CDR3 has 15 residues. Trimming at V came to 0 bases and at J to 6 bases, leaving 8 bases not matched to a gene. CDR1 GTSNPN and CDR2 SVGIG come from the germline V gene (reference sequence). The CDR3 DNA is TGTGCCTGGAGTGTAGAAAGGGGGCTGGCAAACACCATATATTTT. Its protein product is CAWSVERGLANTIYF.

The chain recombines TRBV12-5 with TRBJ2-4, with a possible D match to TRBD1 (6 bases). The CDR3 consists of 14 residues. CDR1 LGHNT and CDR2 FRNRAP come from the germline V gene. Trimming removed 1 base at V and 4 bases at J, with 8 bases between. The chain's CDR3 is CASGLGTVKNIQYF. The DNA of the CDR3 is TGTGCTAGTGGTTTGGGGACAGTAAAAAACATTCAGTACTTC. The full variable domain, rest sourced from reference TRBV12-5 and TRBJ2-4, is DARVTQTPRHKVTEMGQEVTMRCQPILGHNTVFWYRQTMMQGLELLAYFRNRAPLDDSGMPKDRFSAEMPDATLATLKIQPSEPRDSAVYFCASGLGTVKNIQYFGAGTRLSVL.

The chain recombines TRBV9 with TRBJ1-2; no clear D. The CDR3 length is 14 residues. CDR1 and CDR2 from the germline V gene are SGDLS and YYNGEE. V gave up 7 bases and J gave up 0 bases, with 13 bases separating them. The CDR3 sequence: CASGPVPANYGYTF. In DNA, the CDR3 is TGTGCCAGCGGTCCGGTCCCCGCTAACTATGGCTACACCTTC.